Listed below are T cell receptor beta chains from one sample, sequenced in a study of blood T cell repertoires in COVID-19. Profiled with immunoSEQ multiplex PCR; TCRdb holds only in-frame clones, not every one. The data hold under 75,000 clones, with about 90% observed a single time. The sequenced sample was peripheral blood. These receptors were collected from a woman older than 75 with active COVID-19. The CDR3 runs from the conserved cysteine through the conserved F or W. Where a row states a size, it is once, few, many or the class of an expanded clone; other rows omit it.

j_call clone_size v_call cdr3_aa
TRBJ2-3 - TRBV25-1 CASSVYSGGRTDTQYF
TRBJ1-6 - TRBV23-1 CASSQLGTDSSYNSPLHF
TRBJ2-7 - TRBV5-1 CASSYGTVSYEQYF
TRBJ1-5 - TRBV19 CASSRDRGGGNQPQHF
TRBJ2-1 - TRBV24-1 CATSSSYNSGGLYNEQFF
TRBJ2-5 - TRBV4-2 CASSNYGQGRETQYF
TRBJ1-4 - TRBV28 CASSLGGGYGEKLFF
TRBJ1-2 - TRBV4-2 CASSQEPGTNYGYTF
TRBJ2-7 - TRBV5-1 CASSGGARDEQYF
TRBJ2-2 - TRBV7-6 CASSLGIPGLAGGLHTGELFF
TRBJ2-5 - TRBV9 CASSARGRGGAGETQYF
TRBJ2-1 - TRBV6-6 CASRLAGGLTDEQFF
TRBJ1-4 - TRBV27 CASSLSAEPGRQGKLFF
TRBJ2-6 - TRBV28 CASRTGETHSGANVLTF
TRBJ2-1 - TRBV2 CASSQPGSSYNEQFF
TRBJ1-2 once TRBV6-5 CASGLGVGSNYGYTF
TRBJ2-3 - TRBV27 CASSHRLAGLTDTQYF
TRBJ2-7 - TRBV24-1 CATSDTGVRPLRHEQYF
TRBJ2-7 - TRBV5-1 CASSSGQVYSYEQYF
TRBJ2-7 - TRBV9 CASSVDPRDRAHEQYF
TRBJ2-3 - TRBV4-3 CASSQGRGGFTDTQYF
TRBJ2-7 few TRBV7-2 CASSQLQGPYEQYF
TRBJ2-5 few TRBV5-6 CASSLVRQGGGTQYF
TRBJ2-2 - TRBV5-1 CASSFRASGGLNTGELFF
TRBJ1-5 - TRBV30 CAWRTSGDKYDNQPQHF
TRBJ2-7 - TRBV6-1 CASSEVGGRYYEQYF
TRBJ2-7 few TRBV4-2 CASSQERTGEQYF
TRBJ2-7 - TRBV7-8 CASSHRTGRDEQYF
TRBJ1-6 - TRBV27 CASSLQGAANNSPLHF
TRBJ2-5 - TRBV27 CASNTAGDKQETQYF
TRBJ1-1 - TRBV11-3 CASSLGPGTEAFF
TRBJ2-3 - TRBV7-3 CASSPAGPGLAGGGADTQYF
TRBJ1-3 - TRBV7-9 CASSLQGPGNTIYF
TRBJ1-1 - TRBV9 CASSETGAGEAFF
TRBJ2-7 once TRBV6-5 CASTRSGVYEQYF
TRBJ1-1 - TRBV2 CASSADRLSTEAFF
TRBJ1-5 - TRBV30 CAWSARGLTHSNQPQHF